Here is one T cell receptor beta chain with its context. The antigen remains undetermined. This sample is drawn from a study of shared clonotypes between healthy human individuals. Study results and caveats: About 5% was the fraction of naive CD4 clonotypes found shared across four donors.

CDR1 and CDR2 from the germline V gene are ENHRY and SYGVKD. Trimming left V 3 bases short and J 5 bases short, with 14 bases between. The CDR3 is made up of 14 amino acids. It was CD45RO-negative cells, positively selected for CCR7, that made up naive CD8 cells, with terminally differentiated effector memory CD45RA+ cells excluded. There were no recent acute infections or vaccinations among the donors, who were healthy HIV-negative adults. TCRdb keeps only in-frame clones here, not all; method: immunoSEQ multiplex PCR. The sample consists of around 1.9 million clones, 80% to 95% of them appearing once.

The TCR sequence derives from a man in his late teens or twenties in good health. Some clones in this sample may be carry-over from other donors' samples. Sequencing was done on a sample of naive CD8+ T cells from PBMCs. V is TRBV10-3 and J is TRBJ2-7, with a weak D call TRBD2 (5 bases). The CDR3 spells CAISDRGSGDEQYF. Here the CDR3 DNA reads TGTGCCATCAGTGACCGGGGTTCGGGCGACGAGCAGTACTTC.